What follows are 21 T cell receptor beta chains derived from one specimen sequenced in a study of CD8 T cells in ankylosing spondylitis. Each CDR3 protein is one row after TCRdb ran MiXCR on the 5' RACE reads. The repertoire includes 200,000 to 300,000 distinct CDR3 sequences, over 9.5% of them detected once, and 2.5% to 3% sits in the top ten. The sequenced sample was blood, either unsorted or a sorted T cell fraction (not recorded which). These receptors came from a male donor with ankylosing spondylitis or in good health (not recorded which).

This clonotype was seen at least ten times. V and J are TRBV5-1 and TRBJ2-3; D is unclear. V shed 1 base and J shed 0 bases, with 9 bases lying between them. The CDR3 runs 15 residues. Germline CDR1 and CDR2: SGHRS and YFSETQ. The CDR3 bases are TGCGCCAGCAGCTTGTCCAAGACTAGCACAGATACGCAGTATTTT. The encoded protein is CASSLSKTSTDTQYF.

The J gene is TRBJ2-1, the V gene TRBV10-3; a possible D gene is TRBD2 (5 bases). V was shortened by 2 bases and J by 4 bases, with 12 bases between the two germline ends. Germline V gives CDR1 ENHRY, CDR2 SYGVKD. CDR3 length equals 15 residues. Here the CDR3 reads CAISEKTNLYNEQFF. CDR3 DNA: TGTGCCATCAGTGAGAAGACTAACCTTTACAATGAGCAGTTCTTC.

This clonotype was detected only a few times. This clone may be a read error of a much larger clone one base away. This chain joins TRBV20-1 and TRBJ1-3; D remains ambiguous. The CDR3 is 11 amino acids. Germline values: CDR1 DFQATT, CDR2 SNEGSKA (reference sequence). In nucleotides, the CDR3 is TGCAGTCCCTCCTCTGGAAGCACCATATATTTT. Its translation: CSPSSGSTIYF.

The sample holds many counts of this clonotype. This chain joins TRBV11-2 and TRBJ2-3, with a weak D call TRBD2 (7 bases). V was shortened by 5 bases and J by 5 bases, with 20 bases between the two germline ends. The germline V gene has CDR1 SGHAT and CDR2 FQNNGV. The CDR3 spans 16 residues. DNA of the CDR3: TGTGCCAGCAGCGTACGGGGGGCGGCTCCAGGAGATACGCAGTATTTT. It codes for CASSVRGAAPGDTQYF.

This clonotype has ten or more counts. The chain couples TRBV20-1 to TRBJ2-5, with D perhaps matching TRBD2 (5 bases). The CDR3 spans 13 residues. Germline CDR1 DFQATT, CDR2 SNEGSKA (reference sequence). V dropped 2 bases and J dropped 7 bases, with 14 bases sitting between them. As DNA, the CDR3 is TGCAGTGCTAGACCGTTGGGAGCAGGGACCCAGTACTTC. It codes for CSARPLGAGTQYF.

This clonotype showed up just once. The V call is TRBV20-1, the J call TRBJ2-1; TRBD2 agrees at 11 bases. CDR1 DFQATT and CDR2 SNEGSKA come from the germline V gene (reference sequence). V shed 4 bases, J shed 8 bases, and the junction held 7 bases outside the gene matches. CDR3 length: 14 amino acids. CDR3 in amino acids: CSAMTSGTGDEQFF. In nucleotides, the CDR3 is TGCAGTGCTATGACTAGCGGGACCGGGGATGAGCAGTTCTTC.

This clonotype was recorded many times. CDR3 residues: CGREMDTEAFF. The DNA of the CDR3 is TGTGGCCGTGAGATGGACACTGAAGCTTTCTTT. V is TRBV2 and J is TRBJ1-1; D remains ambiguous. The CDR3 runs 11 residues. Germline-derived CDR1 and CDR2 are SNHLY and FYNNEI. The full variable domain, its missing parts supplied by reference TRBV2 and TRBJ1-1, is EPEVTQTPSHQVTQMGQEVILRCVPISNHLYFYWYRQILGQKVEFLVSFYNNEISEKSEIFDDQFSVERPDGSNFTLKIRSTKLEDSAMYFCGREMDTEAFFGQGTRLTVV.

This chain connects TRBV11-2 to TRBJ2-5; 9 bases are shared with TRBD1. V was pared by 5 bases and J by 9 bases, with 7 bases of the junction left unmatched. This CDR3 has 13 amino acids. In germline, CDR1 is SGHAT, CDR2 FQNNGV. This chain's CDR3 is CASSPDRGLAQYF. The CDR3 DNA is TGTGCCAGCAGCCCGGACAGGGGTTTGGCCCAGTACTTC.

The table lists this clonotype with many counts. This chain joins TRBV25-1 and TRBJ1-6, with D perhaps matching TRBD1 (6 bases). V lost 3 bases to trimming and J lost 7 bases, with 13 bases between them. The CDR3 length is 15 residues. Germline lookup yields CDR1 MGHDK and CDR2 SYGVNS. The CDR3 region has the DNA TGTGCCAGCAGTGAGGGTCGGCAGGGGAATTCACCCCTCCACTTT. This translates into CASSEGRQGNSPLHF.

This clonotype was counted ten times or more. V usage is TRBV12-3 or TRBV12-4 and J usage is TRBJ1-1, with a weak D call TRBD1 (5 bases). The V end was cut by 7 bases, the J end by 1 base, with 10 bases between. CDR3 length: 13 residues. CDR3 coding DNA: TGTGCCAGCACCCTAGGGGAGAACACTGAAGCTTTCTTT. It codes for CASTLGENTEAFF.

For the CDR3, the DNA is TGTGCCAGCAGCTTAGGAAACAGGGGGCATGACAATGAGCAGTTCTTC. Protein: CASSLGNRGHDNEQFF. This chain uses TRBV11-2 with TRBJ2-1; TRBD1 agrees at 9 bases. CDR3 size: 16 residues. Germline V CDR1 and CDR2: SGHAT, FQNNGV. The V segment lost 1 base and the J segment 5 bases; nucleotides outside the gene matches: 6. The complete variable domain, with remaining parts taken from reference TRBV11-2 and TRBJ2-1, reads EAGVAQSPRYKIIEKRQSVAFWCNPISGHATLYWYQQILGQGPKLLIQFQNNGVVDDSQLPKDRFSAERLKGVDSTLKIQPAKLEDSAVYLCASSLGNRGHDNEQFFGPGTRLTVL.

This clonotype was observed at least ten times. The chain couples TRBV7-2 to TRBJ2-1; 7 bases are shared with TRBD1. This CDR3 has 13 residues. V shed 3 bases, J shed 8 bases, and the junction held 4 bases outside the gene matches. Germline values: CDR1 SGHTA, CDR2 FQGNSA. This chain's CDR3 is CASSFTGDHEQFF. The DNA of the CDR3 is TGTGCCAGCAGCTTTACAGGGGACCATGAGCAGTTCTTC.

There are many counts of this clonotype. This rearrangement joins TRBV20-1 to TRBJ2-1; 8 nucleotides align to TRBD2. The CDR3 covers 14 residues. The V gene end was trimmed by 6 bases and the J gene end by 9 bases; junction bases not matched to a gene: 13. The germline V gene has CDR1 DFQATT and CDR2 SNEGSKA (reference sequence). CDR3 region: CSATKRESRVEQFF. CDR3 DNA: TGCAGTGCCACCAAGCGGGAGTCCCGGGTTGAGCAGTTCTTC.

The chain carries TRBV20-1 and TRBJ1-6; D is unresolved. CDR3 length: 13 residues. Germline V CDR1 and CDR2: DFQATT, SNEGSKA (reference sequence). V was cut by 4 bases and J by 8 bases, with 12 bases left in between. The CDR3 DNA reads TGCAGTGCTACCCCGACTGCTGATTCACCCCTCCACTTT. Translating it yields CSATPTADSPLHF.

At least ten counts were recorded for this clonotype. The chain recombines TRBV12-3 or TRBV12-4 with TRBJ1-1; TRBD1 matches at 9 bases. Trimming took 4 bases from V and 5 from J; bases not matched to a gene: 5. The CDR3 is 14 residues long. The CDR3, as DNA: TGTGCCAGCAGTTCACAGGGGGCTCCAACTGAAGCTTTCTTT. Its translation is CASSSQGAPTEAFF.

The chain has TRBV2 and TRBJ1-2, with TRBD1 matching over 9 bases. The CDR3 runs 13 residues. The germline V gene has CDR1 SNHLY and CDR2 FYNNEI. With V trimmed by 11 bases and J by 4 bases, 8 bases remained unmatched. CDR3 protein: CARTGGASYGYTF. CDR3 nucleotides: TGTGCCCGAACAGGGGGCGCGAGCTATGGCTACACCTTC.

This clonotype came up many times. This chain joins TRBV20-1 and TRBJ2-1, with unresolved D. Trimming pared 6 bases from V and 8 bases from J, leaving 11 bases between. The germline CDR1 and CDR2 sequences are DFQATT and SNEGSKA (reference sequence). The CDR3 sequence is 11 residues long. CDR3 sequence: CSANRRDEQFF. CDR3 in DNA: TGCAGTGCGAACCGACGGGATGAGCAGTTCTTC.

This clonotype was picked up many times. The rearrangement joins TRBV2 to TRBJ2-1; D remains unclear. The ends were cut back, 4 bases at V and 10 bases at J, with 5 bases in the middle. CDR1 and CDR2 from the germline V gene are SNHLY and FYNNEI. The CDR3 has 10 residues. The CDR3, as DNA: TGTGCCAGCAGTGTTTTAGAGCAGTTCTTC. It translates to CASSVLEQFF.

This clonotype was detected many times. This rearrangement joins TRBV20-1 to TRBJ2-2; tentatively, D is TRBD2 (5 bases). This CDR3 contains 13 residues. From germline, CDR1 is DFQATT and CDR2 SNEGSKA (reference sequence). The CDR3 here is CSRGGASTGELFF. As DNA, the CDR3 is TGCAGCCGGGGTGGCGCTTCCACCGGGGAGCTGTTTTTT.

This clonotype showed up many times. This chain joins TRBV5-6 and TRBJ2-5; D may be TRBD2 (6 bases). The CDR3 is 15 residues long. Per the germline V gene, CDR1 is SGHDT and CDR2 is YYEEEE. Deletions cut 4 bases from V and 5 bases from J, with 18 bases between. The chain's CDR3 is CASSDLRDSLETQYF. The CDR3, as DNA: TGTGCCAGCAGCGACCTCCGGGACTCCCTGGAGACCCAGTACTTC.

This clonotype appeared many times. The CDR3 bases are TGTGCCAGCAGTTTTTTGCAGGGGGCCCAGTATTTT. Amino acid sequence: CASSFLQGAQYF. The rearrangement uses TRBV12-3 or TRBV12-4 and TRBJ2-3; 8 nucleotides align to TRBD1. The CDR3 is made up of 12 amino acids. V trimming: 3 bases; J trimming: 12 bases; junction bases outside the gene matches: 5.